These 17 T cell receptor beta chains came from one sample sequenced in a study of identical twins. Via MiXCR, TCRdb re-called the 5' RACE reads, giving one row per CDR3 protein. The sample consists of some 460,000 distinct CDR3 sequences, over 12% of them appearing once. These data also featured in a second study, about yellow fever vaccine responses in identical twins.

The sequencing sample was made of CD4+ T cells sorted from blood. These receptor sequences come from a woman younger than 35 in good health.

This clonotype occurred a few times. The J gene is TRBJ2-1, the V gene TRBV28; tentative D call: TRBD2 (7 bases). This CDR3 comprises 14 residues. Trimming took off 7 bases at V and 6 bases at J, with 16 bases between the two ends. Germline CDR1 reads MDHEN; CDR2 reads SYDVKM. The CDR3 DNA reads TGTGCCAGCAACCCGGCGGGGGCCTTCAATGAGCAGTTCTTC. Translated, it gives CASNPAGAFNEQFF.

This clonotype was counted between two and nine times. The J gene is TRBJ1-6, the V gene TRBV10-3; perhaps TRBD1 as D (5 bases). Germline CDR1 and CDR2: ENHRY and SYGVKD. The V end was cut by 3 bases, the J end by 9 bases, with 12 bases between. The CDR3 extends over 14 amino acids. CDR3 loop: CAISDRQGSSPLHF. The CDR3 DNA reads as TGTGCCATCAGTGACCGGCAGGGTAGTTCACCCCTCCACTTT.

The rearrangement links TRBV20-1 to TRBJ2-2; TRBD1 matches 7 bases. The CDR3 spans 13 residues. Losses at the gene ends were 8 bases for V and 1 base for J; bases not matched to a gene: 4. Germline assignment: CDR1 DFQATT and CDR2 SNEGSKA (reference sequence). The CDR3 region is CSPWDRNTGELFF. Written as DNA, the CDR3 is TGCAGTCCTTGGGACAGGAACACCGGGGAGCTGTTTTTT.

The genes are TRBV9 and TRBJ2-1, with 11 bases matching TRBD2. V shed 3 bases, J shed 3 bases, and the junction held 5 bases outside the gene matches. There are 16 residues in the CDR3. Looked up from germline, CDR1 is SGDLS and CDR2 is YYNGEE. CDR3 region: CASSAFLAGGYNEQFF. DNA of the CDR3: TGTGCCAGCAGCGCCTTTCTAGCGGGAGGCTACAATGAGCAGTTCTTC.

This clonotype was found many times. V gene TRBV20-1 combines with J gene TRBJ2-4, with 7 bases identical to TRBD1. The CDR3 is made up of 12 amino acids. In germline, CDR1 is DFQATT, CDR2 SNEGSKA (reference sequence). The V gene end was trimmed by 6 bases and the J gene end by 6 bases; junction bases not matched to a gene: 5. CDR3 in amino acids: CSAVSGGNIQYF. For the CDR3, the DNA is TGCAGTGCCGTTTCAGGGGGAAACATTCAGTACTTC.

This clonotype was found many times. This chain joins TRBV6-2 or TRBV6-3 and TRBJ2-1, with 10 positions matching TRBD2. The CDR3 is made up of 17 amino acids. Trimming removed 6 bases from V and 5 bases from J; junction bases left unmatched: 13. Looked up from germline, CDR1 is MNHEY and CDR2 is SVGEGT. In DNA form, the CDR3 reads TGTGCCAGCAGCCCTCCCTTAGCGGGAGGATGGAACAATGAGCAGTTCTTC. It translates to CASSPPLAGGWNNEQFF.

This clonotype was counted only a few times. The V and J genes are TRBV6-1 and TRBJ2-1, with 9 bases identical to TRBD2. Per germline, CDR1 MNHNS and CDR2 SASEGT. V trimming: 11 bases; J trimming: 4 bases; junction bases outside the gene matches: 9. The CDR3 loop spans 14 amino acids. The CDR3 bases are TGTGCCGGGGGGACTAGCTACAGATACAATGAGCAGTTCTTC. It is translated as CAGGTSYRYNEQFF.

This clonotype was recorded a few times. The CDR3: CSVERTGWTEAFF. CDR3 sequence (DNA): TGCAGCGTTGAACGGACAGGGTGGACTGAAGCTTTCTTT. V gene TRBV29-1 combines with J gene TRBJ1-1; 8 bases agree with TRBD1. Germline CDR1 and CDR2: SQVTM and ANQGSEA. The CDR3 has 13 residues. V lost 2 bases to trimming and J lost 5 bases; unmatched junction nucleotides: 4.

This CDR3 is CAGTLGLAGVSEQFF. In DNA form, the CDR3 reads TGTGCCGGCACACTTGGACTAGCGGGAGTTAGTGAGCAGTTCTTC. The chain couples TRBV7-9 to TRBJ2-1; 13 bases agree with TRBD2. The CDR3 consists of 15 residues. The germline gives CDR1 SEHNR, CDR2 FQNEAQ (reference sequence). The ends lost 11 bases at V and 9 bases at J; junction bases unmatched: 13.

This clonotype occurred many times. In DNA form, the CDR3 reads TGTGCCAGCAGCGCCCCAGTCCTCTATGGCTACACCTTC. This translates into CASSAPVLYGYTF. The chain uses TRBV6-2 or TRBV6-3 and TRBJ1-2; the D is unclear. Germline CDR1 MNHEY, CDR2 SVGEGT. V lost 6 bases to trimming and J lost 4 bases, with 12 bases between them. CDR3 length: 13 residues.

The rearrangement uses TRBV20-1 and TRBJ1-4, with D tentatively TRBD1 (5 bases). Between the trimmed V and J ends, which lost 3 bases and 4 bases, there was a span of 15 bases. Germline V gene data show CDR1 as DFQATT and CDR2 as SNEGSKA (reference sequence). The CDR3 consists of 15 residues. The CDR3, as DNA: TGCAGTGCTAGGGTCCCGGGACTGGTTAATGAAAAACTGTTTTTT. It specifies CSARVPGLVNEKLFF.

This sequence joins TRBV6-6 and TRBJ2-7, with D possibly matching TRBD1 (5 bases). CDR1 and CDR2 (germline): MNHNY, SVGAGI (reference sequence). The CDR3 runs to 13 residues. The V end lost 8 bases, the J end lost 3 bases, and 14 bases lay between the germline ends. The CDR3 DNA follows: TGTGCCAGCCGAGACAGCCTTAACTACGAGCAGTACTTC. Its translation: CASRDSLNYEQYF.

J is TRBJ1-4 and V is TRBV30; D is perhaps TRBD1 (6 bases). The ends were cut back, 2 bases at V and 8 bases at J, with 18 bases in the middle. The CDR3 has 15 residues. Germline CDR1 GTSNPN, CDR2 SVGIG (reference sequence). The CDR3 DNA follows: TGTGCCTGGAGTTCCTGGGGCAGGGGTGAAGAAAAACTGTTTTTT. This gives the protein CAWSSWGRGEEKLFF.

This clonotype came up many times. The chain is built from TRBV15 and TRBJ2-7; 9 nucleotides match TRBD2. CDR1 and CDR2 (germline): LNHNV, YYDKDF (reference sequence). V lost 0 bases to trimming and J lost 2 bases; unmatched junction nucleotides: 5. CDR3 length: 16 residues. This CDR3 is CATSRDLAGEPYEQYF. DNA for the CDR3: TGTGCCACCAGCAGAGATTTAGCGGGAGAACCCTACGAGCAGTACTTC.

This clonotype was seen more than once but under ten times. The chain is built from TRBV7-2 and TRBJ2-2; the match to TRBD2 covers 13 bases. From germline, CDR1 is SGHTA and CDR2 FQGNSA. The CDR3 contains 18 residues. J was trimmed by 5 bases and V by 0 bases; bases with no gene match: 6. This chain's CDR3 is CASSLAETSGGRTGELFF. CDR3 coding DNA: TGTGCCAGCAGCTTAGCAGAGACTAGCGGGGGGAGAACCGGGGAGCTGTTTTTT.

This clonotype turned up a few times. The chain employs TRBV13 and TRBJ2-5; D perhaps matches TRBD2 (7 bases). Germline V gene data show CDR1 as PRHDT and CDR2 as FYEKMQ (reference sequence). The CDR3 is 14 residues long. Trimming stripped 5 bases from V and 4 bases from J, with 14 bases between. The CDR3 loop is CASSGTRGAETQYF. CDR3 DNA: TGTGCCAGCAGCGGTACCCGGGGGGCAGAGACCCAGTACTTC.

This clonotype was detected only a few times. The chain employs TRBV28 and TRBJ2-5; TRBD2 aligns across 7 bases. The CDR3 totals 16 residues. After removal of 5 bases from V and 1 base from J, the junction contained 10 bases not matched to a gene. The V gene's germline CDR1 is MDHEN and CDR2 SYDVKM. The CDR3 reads CASSKERGVGQETQYF. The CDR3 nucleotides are TGTGCCAGCAGTAAGGAGCGGGGAGTGGGCCAAGAGACCCAGTACTTC. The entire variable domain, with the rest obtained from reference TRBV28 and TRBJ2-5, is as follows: DVKVTQSSRYLVKRTGEKVFLECVQDMDHENMFWYRQDPGLGLRLIYFSYDVKMKEKGDIPEGYSVSREKKERFSLILESASTNQTSMYLCASSKERGVGQETQYFGPGTRLLVL.